This T cell receptor beta chain was sequenced during a study of T-cell reconstitution after alpha-beta-depleted transplantation in children (dated by TCRdb to about 2016). Concerning the study at large: The study quantitatively tracked T-cell immune reconstitution after TCRalphabeta/CD19-depleted allogeneic hematopoietic cell transplantation in children using TCR repertoire profiling.

Paper-wide results and their limitations: The frequencies of hyperexpanded clones fell over the following months, and after one year, T-cell counts and TCRbeta diversity were mostly attributed to newly produced T cells. In some patients, the high TCRbeta diversity seen at day 60 was put down to recipient T cells and intrathymic progenitors that had survived conditioning. The apparently early alphabetaT-cell count recovery about two months after transplant was reportedly dependent on only several hundred rapidly expanded clones derived from non-depleted graft cells.

Libraries came from PCR. TCRdb shows the sequencer as Illumina HiSeq 2500. Molecular barcoding was employed in the preparation of TCR libraries, with unique molecular identifiers being used to normalize TCRbeta repertoire quantification. TCRdb handled the public reads itself, with Q25 trimming in fastp and clone calling in MiXCR, and kept productive beta chains. One record per CDR3 amino acid sequence lists the most common genes and DNA. This sample gives about 870,000 distinct CDR3 sequences in total; approximately 15% of them show up just once. The ten largest clones add up to around 5% of the sample. The sample's treatment or condition label, in plain terms: allogeneic hematopoietic cell transplantation with graft depleted of TCRalphabeta T cells and CD19 B cells. The transplant recipients were children given TCRalphabeta/CD19-depleted allogeneic hematopoietic cell grafts. V lost 2 bases and J lost 5 bases, and the count of bases not matched to a germline gene is 10. The CDR3 numbers 15 residues from cysteine through phenylalanine. Only the CDR3 portion is preserved as DNA: 45 bases, with reading frame beginning at the first base. The CDR1 and CDR2 encoded by the germline V gene are SGHRS and YFSETQ.

In regard to this clonotype: The target of this receptor is not known. Base qualities are not provided; no much larger clone lies one nucleotide away.

Recombination linked TRBV5-1 to TRBJ2-7, and 7 junction bases match TRBD1. This material consisted of PBMCs, mostly from graft donor cells, taken 360 days after TCRalphabeta/CD19-depleted stem cell transplant. The source of this sequence is a male patient aged 10 to 17 who had a stem cell transplant for acute lymphoblastic leukemia, so the T cells may come from the graft donor. The nucleotide sequence reads TGCGCCAGCAGCTTACAGGGGCCTTTTGAAAACGAGCAGTACTTC. Translated, this is CASSLQGPFENEQYF.